The T cell receptor (beta chain) under discussion was sequenced for a study of shared clonotypes between healthy human individuals. Overall study results and limits: Relative to clonotypes present in all four donors, those not shared had lower generation probabilities.

Assay execution took place at the deep level. Each cell subset's genomic DNA was divided evenly among several immunoSEQ plates. This table comes from immunoSEQ multiplex PCR, and its TCRdb copy is limited to in-frame clones, with some not included. In the table there are fewer than 2.5 million clones, over 85% of which are singletons. Trimming stripped 0 bases from V and 1 base from J, with 4 bases between. The germline V gene has CDR1 SGHTA and CDR2 FQGNSA. The CDR3 loop spans 14 amino acids. Concerning this clone itself: Its matching antigen is unknown.

Material for sequencing was naive CD4+ T cells from PBMCs. Indicated subset: CD45RA+ positively selected. This TCR was recovered from a young man in good health. Some clones in this sample may be carry-over from other donors' samples. This sequence joins TRBV7-2 and TRBJ1-5, with D hard to call. CDR3 sequence: CASSLASSNQPQHF. As DNA, the CDR3 is TGTGCCAGCAGCTTAGCCTCGAGCAATCAGCCCCAGCATTTT.